This entry lists 6 T cell receptor beta chains sequenced from one sample in a study of T cell clones after liver transplantation. Assay used: immunoSEQ multiplex PCR; TCRdb lists only in-frame clones, some missing. This table has under 90,000 clones, about four fifths appearing once. The specimen comprised CD4+ T cells from blood, sampled before liver transplant. Source of these receptors: a human donor who received a liver transplant.

The chain recombines TRBV2 with TRBJ2-1; 11 nucleotides match TRBD2. Losses at the gene ends were 6 bases for V and 8 bases for J; bases not matched to a gene: 9. Germline V gives CDR1 SNHLY, CDR2 FYNNEI. The CDR3 has 15 residues. The CDR3 sequence is CASRLGLADGDEQFF. The CDR3 DNA reads TGTGCCAGCAGATTGGGACTAGCGGACGGGGATGAGCAGTTCTTC.

J is TRBJ2-7 and V is TRBV2; possible D gene TRBD1, 6 bases. Per the germline V gene, CDR1 is SNHLY and CDR2 is FYNNEI. Between the trimmed V and J ends, which lost 3 bases and 1 base, there was a span of 7 bases. The CDR3 length is 13 residues. The CDR3 region is CASSDGQSYEQYF. The CDR3 DNA sequence: TGTGCCAGCAGTGACGGACAGTCCTACGAGCAGTACTTC.

CDR3: CASSPLQGDEQYF. The CDR3 DNA follows: TGCGCCAGCAGCCCGCTACAGGGGGACGAGCAGTACTTC. The chain recombines TRBV4-3 with TRBJ2-7; 8 nucleotides align to TRBD1. Trimming at V came to 4 bases and at J to 5 bases, leaving 4 bases not matched to a gene. Germline V lookup: CDR1 LGHNA, CDR2 YSLEER. The CDR3 runs 13 residues.

The genes are TRBV27 and TRBJ1-5, with D hard to call. The V end lost 2 bases, the J end lost 3 bases, and 5 bases lay between the germline ends. CDR3 length equals 13 residues. Germline CDR1 MNHEY, CDR2 SMNVEV (reference sequence). This chain's CDR3 is CASSLVPNQPQHF. CDR3 nucleotides: TGTGCCAGCAGTTTAGTCCCCAATCAGCCCCAGCATTTT.

The rearrangement joins TRBV19 to TRBJ1-4; no firm D call. The V and J ends lost 1 base and 0 bases respectively, with 12 bases between them. There are 17 residues in the CDR3. CDR1 and CDR2 (germline): LNHDA, SQIVND (reference sequence). This CDR3 reads CASSIGYIWSTNEKLFF. The CDR3 bases are TGTGCCAGTAGTATAGGGTACATCTGGTCAACTAATGAAAAACTGTTTTTT. Supplemented by reference TRBV19 and TRBJ1-4, the full variable domain reads DGGITQSPKYLFRKEGQNVTLSCEQNLNHDAMYWYRQDPGQGLRLIYYSQIVNDFQKGDIAEGYSVSREKKESFPLTVTSAQKNPTAFYLCASSIGYIWSTNEKLFFGSGTQLSVL.

This clone has only one observation. The chain couples TRBV19 to TRBJ1-5; a weak D match, TRBD1 (5 bases). CDR1 is LNHDA, CDR2 SQIVND, per germline (reference sequence). The CDR3 consists of 13 residues. Trimming pared 4 bases from V and 6 bases from J, leaving 10 bases between. This chain's CDR3 is CASSTGTSQPQHF. CDR3 coding DNA: TGTGCCAGTAGTACAGGGACCTCTCAGCCCCAGCATTTT.